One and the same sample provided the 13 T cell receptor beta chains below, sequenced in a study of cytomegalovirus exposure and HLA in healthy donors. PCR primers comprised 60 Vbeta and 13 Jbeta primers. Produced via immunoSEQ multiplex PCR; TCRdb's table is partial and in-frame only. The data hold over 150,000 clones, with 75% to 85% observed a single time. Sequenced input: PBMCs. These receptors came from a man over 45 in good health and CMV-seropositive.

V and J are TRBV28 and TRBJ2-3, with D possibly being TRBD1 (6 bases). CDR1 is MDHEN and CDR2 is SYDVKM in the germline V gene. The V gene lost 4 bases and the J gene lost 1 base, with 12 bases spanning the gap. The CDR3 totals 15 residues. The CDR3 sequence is CASSYQGSGTDTQYF. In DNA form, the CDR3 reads TGTGCCAGCAGTTATCAGGGGTCTGGCACAGATACGCAGTATTTT.

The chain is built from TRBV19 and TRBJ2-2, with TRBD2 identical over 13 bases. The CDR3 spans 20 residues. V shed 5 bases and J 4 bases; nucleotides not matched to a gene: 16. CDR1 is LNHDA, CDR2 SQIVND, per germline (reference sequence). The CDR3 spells CASSSDRTSGSRHGTGELFF. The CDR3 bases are TGTGCCAGTAGTTCAGACAGGACTAGCGGGAGCCGCCACGGCACCGGGGAGCTGTTTTTT.

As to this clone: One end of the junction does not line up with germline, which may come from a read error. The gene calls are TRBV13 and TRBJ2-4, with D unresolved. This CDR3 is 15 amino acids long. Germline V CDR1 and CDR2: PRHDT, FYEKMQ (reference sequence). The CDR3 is CASSLWATTKNSQYF. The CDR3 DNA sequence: TGTGCCAGCAGCTTGTGGGCCACAACCAAAAACAGTCAGTACTTC. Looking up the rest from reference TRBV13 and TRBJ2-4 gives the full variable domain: AAGVIQSPRHLIKEKRETATLKCYPIPRHDTVYWYQQGPGQDPQFLISFYEKMQSDKGSIPDRFSAQQFSDYHSELNMSSLELGDSALYFCASSLWATTKNSQYFGAGTRLSVL.

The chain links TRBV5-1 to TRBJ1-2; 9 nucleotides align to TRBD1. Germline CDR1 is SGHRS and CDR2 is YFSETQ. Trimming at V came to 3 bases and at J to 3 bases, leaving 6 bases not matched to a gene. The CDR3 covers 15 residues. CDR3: CASSSPGQGDYGYTF. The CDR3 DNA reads TGCGCCAGCAGCTCGCCGGGACAGGGTGACTATGGCTACACCTTC.

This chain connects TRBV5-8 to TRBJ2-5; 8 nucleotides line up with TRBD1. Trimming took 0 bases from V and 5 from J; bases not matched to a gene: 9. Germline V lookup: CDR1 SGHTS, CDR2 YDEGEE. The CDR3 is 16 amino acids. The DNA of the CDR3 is TGTGCCAGCAGCTTGGTGGTAACAGGGGGTCACGAGACCCAGTACTTC. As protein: CASSLVVTGGHETQYF.

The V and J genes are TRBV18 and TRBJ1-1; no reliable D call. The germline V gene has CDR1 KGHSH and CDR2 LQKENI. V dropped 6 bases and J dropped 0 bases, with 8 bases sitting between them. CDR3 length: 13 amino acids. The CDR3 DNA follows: TGTGCCAGCTCTCCGACACTGAACACTGAAGCTTTCTTT. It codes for CASSPTLNTEAFF.

CDR3 loop: CAISATGQGLFGDYGYTF. For the CDR3, the DNA is TGTGCCATCAGCGCAACGGGACAGGGGTTGTTCGGGGACTATGGCTACACCTTC. V and J are TRBV10-3 and TRBJ1-2, with 10 bases matching TRBD1. The V segment lost 6 bases and the J segment 3 bases; nucleotides outside the gene matches: 16. The CDR3 contains 18 residues. CDR1 and CDR2 from the germline V gene are ENHRY and SYGVKD.

The CDR3 nucleotides read TGTGCCAGCAGTCCCAACGGGGGTAGTATCGATGAGCAGTTCTTC. This codes for CASSPNGGSIDEQFF. This chain joins TRBV6-4 and TRBJ2-1; TRBD2 is a possible D gene (6 bases). Trimming took 5 bases from V and 8 from J, leaving 19 bases between them. The length of the CDR3 is 15 residues. Germline V gene sequence: CDR1 MRHNA, CDR2 SNTAGT.

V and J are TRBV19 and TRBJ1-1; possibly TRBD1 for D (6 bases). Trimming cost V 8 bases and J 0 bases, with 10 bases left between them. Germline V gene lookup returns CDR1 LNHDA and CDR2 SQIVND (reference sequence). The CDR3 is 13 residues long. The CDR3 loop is CASDGQMNTEAFF. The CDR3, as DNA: TGTGCCAGTGACGGACAGATGAACACTGAAGCTTTCTTT.

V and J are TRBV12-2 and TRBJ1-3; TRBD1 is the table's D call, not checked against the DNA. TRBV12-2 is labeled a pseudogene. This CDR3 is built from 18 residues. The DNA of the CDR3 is TGTGCAAGTCGCTTAGAAAAAAGCAGAGGGACAAATGGAAACACCATATATTTT. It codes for CASRLEKSRGTNGNTIYF.

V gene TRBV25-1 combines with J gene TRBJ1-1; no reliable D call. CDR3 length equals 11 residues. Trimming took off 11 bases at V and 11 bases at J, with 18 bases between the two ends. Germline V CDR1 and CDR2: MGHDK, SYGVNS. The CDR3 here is CAPVAHVRAFF. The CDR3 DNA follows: TGTGCCCCCGTCGCGCACGTGAGGGCTTTCTTT.

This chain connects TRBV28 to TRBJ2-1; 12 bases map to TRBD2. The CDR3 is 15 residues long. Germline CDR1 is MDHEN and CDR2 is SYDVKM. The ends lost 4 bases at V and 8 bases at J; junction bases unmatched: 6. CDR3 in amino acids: CASSSRLAGVDEQFF. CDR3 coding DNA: TGTGCCAGCAGTTCACGACTAGCGGGAGTTGATGAGCAGTTCTTC.

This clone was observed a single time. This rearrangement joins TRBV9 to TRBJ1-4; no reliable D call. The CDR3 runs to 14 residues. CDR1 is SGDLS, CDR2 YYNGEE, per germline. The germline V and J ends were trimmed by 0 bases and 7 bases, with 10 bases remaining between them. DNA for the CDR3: TGTGCCAGCAGCGTAGATCGCGCGAGTGAAAAACTGTTTTTT. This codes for CASSVDRASEKLFF.